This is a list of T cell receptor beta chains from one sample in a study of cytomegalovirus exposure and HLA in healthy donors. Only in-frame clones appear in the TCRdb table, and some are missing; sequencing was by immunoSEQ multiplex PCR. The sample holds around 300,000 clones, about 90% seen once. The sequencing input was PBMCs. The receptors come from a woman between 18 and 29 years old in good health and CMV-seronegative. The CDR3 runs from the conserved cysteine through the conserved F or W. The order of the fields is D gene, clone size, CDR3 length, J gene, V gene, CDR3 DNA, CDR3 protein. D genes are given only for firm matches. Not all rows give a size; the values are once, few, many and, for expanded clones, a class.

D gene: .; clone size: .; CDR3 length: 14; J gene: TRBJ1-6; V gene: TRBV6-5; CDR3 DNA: TGTGCCAGCAGTTACGCCGGGGTTAATTCACCCCTCCACTTT; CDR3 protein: CASSYAGVNSPLHF
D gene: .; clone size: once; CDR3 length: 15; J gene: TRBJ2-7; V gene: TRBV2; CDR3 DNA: TGTGCCAGCAGTGAAGGGGTTTGGGGCGCCTACGAGCAGTACTTC; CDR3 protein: CASSEGVWGAYEQYF
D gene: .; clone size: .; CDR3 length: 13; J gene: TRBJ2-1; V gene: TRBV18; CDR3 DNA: TGTGCCAGCTCACCGAGACAGGACAATGAGCAGTTCTTC; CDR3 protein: CASSPRQDNEQFF
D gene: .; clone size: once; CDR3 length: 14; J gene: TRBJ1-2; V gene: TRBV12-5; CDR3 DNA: TGTGCTAGTGGCTCCCTTTGGGCCAGCGGGGGCTACACCTTC; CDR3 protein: CASGSLWASGGYTF
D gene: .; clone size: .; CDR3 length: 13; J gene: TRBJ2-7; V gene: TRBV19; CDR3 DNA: TGTGCCAGTAGTGCGGGGGCTAACTACGAGCAGTACTTC; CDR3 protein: CASSAGANYEQYF
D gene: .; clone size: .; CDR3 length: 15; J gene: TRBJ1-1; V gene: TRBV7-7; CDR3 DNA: TGTGCCAGCAGCGTCTTCGTCGGGGGGAACACTGAAGCTTTCTTT; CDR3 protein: CASSVFVGGNTEAFF
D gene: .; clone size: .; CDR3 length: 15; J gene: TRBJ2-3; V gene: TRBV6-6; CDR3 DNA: TGTGCCAGCAGTTACGGGGGCCGTAGCACAGATACGCAGTATTTT; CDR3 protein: CASSYGGRSTDTQYF
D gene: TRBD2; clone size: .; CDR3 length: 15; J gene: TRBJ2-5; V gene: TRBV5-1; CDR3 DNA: TGCGCCAGCAGCTTCGCTCCTAGCGGGCAAGAGACCCAGTACTTC; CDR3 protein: CASSFAPSGQETQYF
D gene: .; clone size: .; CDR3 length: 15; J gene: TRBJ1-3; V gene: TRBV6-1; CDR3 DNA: TGTGCCAGCAGTGACCAACTGAGCTCTGGAAACACCATATATTTT; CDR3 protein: CASSDQLSSGNTIYF
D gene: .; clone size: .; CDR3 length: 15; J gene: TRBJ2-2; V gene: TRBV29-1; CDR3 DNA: TGCAGCGTTGAAGATCTTACAACCCACACCGGGGAGCTGTTTTTT; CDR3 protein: CSVEDLTTHTGELFF
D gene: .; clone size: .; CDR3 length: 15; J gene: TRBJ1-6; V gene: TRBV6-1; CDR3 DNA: TGTGCCAGCAGTGAGCTAAGCTCCTATAATTCACCCCTCCACTTT; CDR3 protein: CASSELSSYNSPLHF
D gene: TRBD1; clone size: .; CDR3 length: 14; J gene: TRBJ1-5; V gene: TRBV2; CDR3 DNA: TGTGCCAGCAGACAGGGGGCGGGCAATCAGCCCCAGCATTTT; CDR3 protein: CASRQGAGNQPQHF
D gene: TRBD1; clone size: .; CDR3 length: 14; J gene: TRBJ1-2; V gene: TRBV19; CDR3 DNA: TGTGCCAGTAGTATTGGGGGACAGGGACCTGGCTACACCTTC; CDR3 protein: CASSIGGQGPGYTF
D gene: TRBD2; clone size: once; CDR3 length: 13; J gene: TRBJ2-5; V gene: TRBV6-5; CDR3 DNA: TGTGCCAGCAGTTTTCTAGCGGGGGGGACCCAGTACTTC; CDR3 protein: CASSFLAGGTQYF
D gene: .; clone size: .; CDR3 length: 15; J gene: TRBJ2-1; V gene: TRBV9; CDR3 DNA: TGTGCCAGCAGCGTAGGGGCAGTATCCTACAATGAGCAGTTCTTC; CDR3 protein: CASSVGAVSYNEQFF
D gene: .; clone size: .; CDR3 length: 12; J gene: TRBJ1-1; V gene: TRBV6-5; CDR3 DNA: TGTGCCACCTATATCGGGAACACTGAAGCTTTCTTT; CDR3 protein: CATYIGNTEAFF
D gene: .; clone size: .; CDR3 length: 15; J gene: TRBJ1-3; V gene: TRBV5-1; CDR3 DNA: TGCGCCAGCAGCTTGGATACAGGGACTGGAAACACCATATATTTT; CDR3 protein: CASSLDTGTGNTIYF
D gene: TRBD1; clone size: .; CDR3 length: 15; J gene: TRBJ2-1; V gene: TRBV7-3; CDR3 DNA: TGTGCCAGCAGTCTCCAGGGGGCAGACTACAATGAGCAGTTCTTC; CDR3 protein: CASSLQGADYNEQFF
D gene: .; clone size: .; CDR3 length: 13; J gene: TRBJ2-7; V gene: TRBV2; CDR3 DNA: TGTGCCAGCAGTCGGGACACCTCCTACGAGCAGTACTTC; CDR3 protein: CASSRDTSYEQYF
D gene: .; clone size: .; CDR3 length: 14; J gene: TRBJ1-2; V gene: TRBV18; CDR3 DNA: TGTGCCAGCTCACCAGGGACATTGACTTATGGCTACACCTTC; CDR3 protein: CASSPGTLTYGYTF
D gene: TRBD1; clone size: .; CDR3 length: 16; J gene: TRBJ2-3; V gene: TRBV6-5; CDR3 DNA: TGTGCCAGCAGTTACTCGGGACAGGGTCCCACAGATACGCAGTATTTT; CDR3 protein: CASSYSGQGPTDTQYF
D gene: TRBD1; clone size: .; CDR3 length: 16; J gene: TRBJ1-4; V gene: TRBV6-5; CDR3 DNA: TGTGCCAGCAGTTACAGCTGGACAGGGGAGGGGGAAAAACTGTTTTTT; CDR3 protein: CASSYSWTGEGEKLFF
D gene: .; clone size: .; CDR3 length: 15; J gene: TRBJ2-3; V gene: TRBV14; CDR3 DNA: TGTGCCAGCAGCCAAGCGGGTAGCGGCACAGATACGCAGTATTTT; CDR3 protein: CASSQAGSGTDTQYF
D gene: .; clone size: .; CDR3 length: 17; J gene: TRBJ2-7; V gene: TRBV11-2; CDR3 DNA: TGTGCCAGCAGCCCTGGCGCCGCGGCAGGGGCCTTCTACGAGCAGTACTTC; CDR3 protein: CASSPGAAAGAFYEQYF
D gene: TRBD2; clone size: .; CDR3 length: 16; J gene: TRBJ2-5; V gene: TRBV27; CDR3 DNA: TGTGCCAGCAGTTTAGAACCTAGCGGTGGGAAGGAGACCCAGTACTTC; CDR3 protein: CASSLEPSGGKETQYF
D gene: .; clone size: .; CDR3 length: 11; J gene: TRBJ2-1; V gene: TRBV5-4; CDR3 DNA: TGTGCCTTCCCAGTGGGGGGTGAGCAGTTCTTC; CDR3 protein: CAFPVGGEQFF
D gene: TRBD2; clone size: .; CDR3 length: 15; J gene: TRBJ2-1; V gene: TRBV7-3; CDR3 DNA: TGTGCCAGCAGCTTTCTAGCGGGGGGGCCACGGGAGCAGTTCTTC; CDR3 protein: CASSFLAGGPREQFF
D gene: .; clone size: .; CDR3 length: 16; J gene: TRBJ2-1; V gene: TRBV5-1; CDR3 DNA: TGCGCCAGCAGCTTGGGTTCATCGGACTTCTCGAATGAGCAGTTCTTC; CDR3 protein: CASSLGSSDFSNEQFF
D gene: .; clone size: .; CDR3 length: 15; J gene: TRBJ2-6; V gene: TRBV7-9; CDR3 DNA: TGTGCCAGCAGCCACAGGACCTCTGGGGCCAACGTCCTGACTTTC; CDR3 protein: CASSHRTSGANVLTF
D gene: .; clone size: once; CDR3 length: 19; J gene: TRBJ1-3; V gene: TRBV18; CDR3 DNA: TGTGCCAGCTCACCAATGGGGCACCCGGAGAGTAGCTCTGGAAACACCATATATTTT; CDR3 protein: CASSPMGHPESSSGNTIYF